The 29 T cell receptor beta chains listed next were all sequenced from one sample in a study of blood T cell repertoires in COVID-19. TCRdb keeps only in-frame clones here, not all; method: immunoSEQ multiplex PCR. The sample lists around 260,000 clones; roughly 85% were seen once. The source material was peripheral blood. These receptors were obtained from a woman in her thirties with active or convalescent COVID-19.

CDR3 sequence (DNA): TGTGCCAGCAGTTACTCTTCCAGGGGAGAGACTGAAGCTTTCTTT. Translated, it gives CASSYSSRGETEAFF. The chain is built from TRBV6-5 and TRBJ1-1; D is possibly TRBD1 (6 bases). The CDR3 has 15 amino acids. The germline CDR1 and CDR2 sequences are MNHEY and SVGAGI. Between the trimmed V and J ends, which lost 0 bases and 5 bases, there was a span of 13 bases.

This chain uses TRBV7-2 with TRBJ2-2, with 11 nucleotides matching TRBD2. Germline CDR1 and CDR2: SGHTA and FQGNSA. J lost 8 bases, V lost 1 base, and 6 bases had no gene match. This CDR3 contains 16 residues. The CDR3 DNA reads as TGTGCCAGCAGCTTAGATCTAGCGGGGGGATCGGGGGAGCTGTTTTTT. This codes for CASSLDLAGGSGELFF.

The chain combines TRBV9 with TRBJ1-2; TRBD1 might be the D (5 bases). The CDR3 has 14 amino acids. Trimming removed 7 bases at V and 4 bases at J, with 17 bases between. The germline gives CDR1 SGDLS, CDR2 YYNGEE. The CDR3: CASGGDYSLYGYTF. Here the CDR3 DNA reads TGTGCCAGCGGGGGGGACTACTCTCTCTATGGCTACACCTTC. Together with reference TRBV9 and TRBJ1-2, the CDR3 gives the full variable domain: DSGVTQTPKHLITATGQRVTLRCSPRSGDLSVYWYQQSLDQGLQFLIQYYNGEERAKGNILERFSAQQFPDLHSELNLSSLELGDSALYFCASGGDYSLYGYTFGSGTRLTVV.

The chain couples TRBV10-3 to TRBJ1-2; D perhaps matches TRBD1 (5 bases). V lost 0 bases and J 4 bases, leaving 12 bases between the germline ends. This CDR3 contains 15 residues. Germline V gives CDR1 ENHRY, CDR2 SYGVKD. The CDR3: CAISESEGLVYGYTF. The CDR3 region has the DNA TGTGCCATCAGTGAGTCGGAGGGGCTCGTCTATGGCTACACCTTC.

The V and J genes are TRBV27 and TRBJ1-5; no clear D. CDR1 and CDR2 from the germline V gene are MNHEY and SMNVEV (reference sequence). The length of the CDR3 is 14 residues. V was shortened by 2 bases and J by 3 bases, with 8 bases between the two germline ends. CDR3 nucleotides: TGTGCCAGCAGTTTAGCCCGACACAATCAGCCCCAGCATTTT. Its translation is CASSLARHNQPQHF.

Written as DNA, the CDR3 is TGTGCCAGCAGGACGACTAGCGGGGGGATCAATGAGCAGTTCTTC. Translation gives CASRTTSGGINEQFF. The chain has TRBV27 and TRBJ2-1; TRBD2 matches 13 bases. Germline values: CDR1 MNHEY, CDR2 SMNVEV (reference sequence). V lost 6 bases to trimming and J lost 6 bases; unmatched junction nucleotides: 5. The CDR3 consists of 15 residues.

This clone was observed a handful of times. The rearrangement uses TRBV6-5 and TRBJ1-4; 7 bases map to TRBD1. V lost 6 bases and J lost 6; bases outside the gene matches: 7. The length of the CDR3 is 14 residues. CDR1 and CDR2 from the germline V gene are MNHEY and SVGAGI. For the CDR3, the DNA is TGTGCCAGCAGGGACCGACAGGGATATGAAAAACTGTTTTTT. Protein sequence: CASRDRQGYEKLFF.

The chain combines TRBV18 with TRBJ1-1; 7 nucleotides align to TRBD1. Germline trimming cut 4 bases from V and 5 bases from J; bases unmatched to any gene: 10. The CDR3 runs to 15 residues. The V gene's germline CDR1 is KGHSH and CDR2 LQKENI. CDR3: CASSLARGGATEAFF. As DNA, the CDR3 is TGTGCCAGCTCACTTGCACGAGGGGGCGCGACTGAAGCTTTCTTT. The variable domain in full, with the rest retrieved from reference TRBV18 and TRBJ1-1, is NAGVMQNPRHLVRRRGQEARLRCSPMKGHSHVYWYRQLPEEGLKFMVYLQKENIIDESGMPKERFSAEFPKEGPSILRIQQVVRGDSAAYFCASSLARGGATEAFFGQGTRLTVV.

V gene TRBV11-2 combines with J gene TRBJ2-1; TRBD1 matches 10 bases. V was clipped by 4 bases and J by 5 bases; unmatched bases: 8. Germline V gene lookup returns CDR1 SGHAT and CDR2 FQNNGV. The CDR3 is 16 residues long. The CDR3 loop reads CASSYRTGGTHNEQFF. CDR3 sequence (DNA): TGTGCCAGCAGCTACCGGACAGGGGGGACACACAATGAGCAGTTCTTC.

The CDR3 spells CASSSGQGLLDGYTF. CDR3 nucleotide sequence: TGTGCCAGCAGCTCTGGACAGGGCCTGCTGGATGGCTACACCTTC. This sequence joins TRBV7-9 and TRBJ1-2, with TRBD1 matching over 8 bases. Trimming cost V 4 bases and J 6 bases; bases outside gene matches: 10. The CDR3 extends over 15 amino acids. Germline CDR1 is SEHNR and CDR2 is FQNEAQ (reference sequence).

J is TRBJ1-3 and V is TRBV9, with D perhaps matching TRBD1 (6 bases). Looked up from germline, CDR1 is SGDLS and CDR2 is YYNGEE. The germline V and J ends were trimmed by 4 bases and 0 bases, with 11 bases remaining between them. The CDR3 is 15 residues long. The CDR3 here is CASSPQGSSGNTIYF. The CDR3 DNA follows: TGTGCCAGCAGCCCTCAGGGGAGCTCTGGAAACACCATATATTTT. The variable domain in full, with the rest retrieved from reference TRBV9 and TRBJ1-3, is DSGVTQTPKHLITATGQRVTLRCSPRSGDLSVYWYQQSLDQGLQFLIQYYNGEERAKGNILERFSAQQFPDLHSELNLSSLELGDSALYFCASSPQGSSGNTIYFGEGSWLTVV.

The chain employs TRBV21-1 and TRBJ1-2; the table's D call of TRBD1 was not tested on the DNA. TRBV21-1 is listed as a pseudogene. The CDR3 has 18 residues. The CDR3, as DNA: TGTGCCAGCAGCAAAGTGGGGTTACAGGGGACGTTTAACTATGGCTACACCTTC. Translating it yields CASSKVGLQGTFNYGYTF.

The chain joins TRBV6-8 to TRBJ1-1; 9 nucleotides match TRBD1. This CDR3 is built from 14 residues. The ends lost 9 bases at V and 1 base at J; junction bases unmatched: 6. The germline V gene encodes CDR1 MNHGY and CDR2 SAAAGT. CDR3 amino acids: CARSYRGQNTEAFF. The CDR3 DNA reads as TGTGCCAGGTCCTACAGGGGGCAGAACACTGAAGCTTTCTTT.

The CDR3 bases are TGTGCCAGCAGTTTAGTGGACAGCACCTATGGCTACACCTTC. The encoded protein is CASSLVDSTYGYTF. The chain carries TRBV28 and TRBJ1-2; tentatively, D is TRBD1 (6 bases). This CDR3 has 14 amino acids. Trimming cost V 2 bases and J 4 bases, with 11 bases left between them. CDR1 is MDHEN and CDR2 is SYDVKM in the germline V gene.

This chain uses TRBV19 with TRBJ1-4; 9 bases map to TRBD1. V shed 5 bases and J 6 bases; nucleotides not matched to a gene: 4. Germline assignment: CDR1 LNHDA and CDR2 SQIVND (reference sequence). This CDR3 contains 14 residues. CDR3 DNA: TGTGCCAGTAGTTTGGACAGGGGATATGAAAAACTGTTTTTT. This encodes CASSLDRGYEKLFF.

V gene TRBV7-6 combines with J gene TRBJ1-6; TRBD1 matches 7 bases. This CDR3 has 14 amino acids. V shed 4 bases, J shed 8 bases, and the junction held 5 bases outside the gene matches. Germline CDR1 reads SGHVS; CDR2 reads FNYEAQ. CDR3 sequence reads: CASSYGTDDSPLHF. As DNA, the CDR3 is TGTGCCAGCAGCTACGGGACAGACGATTCACCCCTCCACTTT.

The gene calls are TRBV7-9 and TRBJ1-2; TRBD1 might be the D (5 bases). This CDR3 has 14 amino acids. Trimming removed 5 bases at V and 1 base at J, with 11 bases between. Per germline, CDR1 SEHNR and CDR2 FQNEAQ (reference sequence). In nucleotides, the CDR3 is TGTGCCAGCAGCCCGACAGAGTTTAACTATGGCTACACCTTC. Protein sequence: CASSPTEFNYGYTF.

The chain is built from TRBV7-6 and TRBJ2-5; D might be TRBD1 (5 bases). Deletions cut 6 bases from V and 5 bases from J, with 16 bases between. This CDR3 contains 14 residues. Germline CDR1 is SGHVS and CDR2 is FNYEAQ. CDR3 amino acids: CASSPFRGRETQYF. The CDR3 nucleotides read TGTGCCAGCAGTCCGTTTAGGGGCCGGGAGACCCAGTACTTC.

This clone was observed a few times. V usage is TRBV12-3 or TRBV12-4 and J usage is TRBJ1-5; D might be TRBD1 (5 bases). The germline V and J ends were trimmed by 5 bases and 9 bases, with 14 bases remaining between them. The CDR3 length is 13 residues. CDR3 coding DNA: TGTGCCAGCAGTACTCAGGGTGGGCTGCCCCAGCATTTT. It translates to CASSTQGGLPQHF.

V and J are TRBV7-2 and TRBJ2-7; D may be TRBD1 (5 bases). The CDR3 is 14 amino acids. Trimming cost V 2 bases and J 3 bases, with 11 bases left between them. The germline CDR1 and CDR2 sequences are SGHTA and FQGNSA. CDR3 in amino acids: CASSLSAGFYEQYF. In nucleotides, the CDR3 is TGTGCCAGCAGCTTATCGGCAGGGTTCTACGAGCAGTACTTC.

A single count supports this clone. The V gene is TRBV4-1, the J gene TRBJ2-3, with 8 bases matching TRBD2. From germline, CDR1 is MGHRA and CDR2 YSYEKL. CDR3 size: 15 residues. V lost 4 bases to trimming and J lost 4 bases; unmatched junction nucleotides: 7. Here the CDR3 DNA reads TGCGCCAGCAGCCCCGGCGGGGGGCGCCCAGATACGCAGTATTTT. It is translated as CASSPGGGRPDTQYF.

The rearrangement joins TRBV5-1 to TRBJ2-5; 9 bases align to TRBD2. Germline V CDR1 and CDR2: SGHRS, YFSETQ. After removal of 0 bases from V and 3 bases from J, the junction contained 3 bases not matched to a gene. The CDR3 contains 15 residues. The CDR3 sequence is CASSLESSGEETQYF. In DNA, the CDR3 is TGCGCCAGCAGCTTGGAATCTAGCGGGGAAGAGACCCAGTACTTC.

J is TRBJ1-2 and V is TRBV28; D not resolved. V lost 3 bases and J 5 bases, leaving 10 bases between the germline ends. The CDR3 sequence is 13 residues long. Looked up from germline, CDR1 is MDHEN and CDR2 is SYDVKM. This CDR3 is CASSFQKQYGYTF. The CDR3 coding sequence is TGTGCCAGCAGTTTCCAGAAACAGTATGGCTACACCTTC.

The CDR3 region has the DNA TGTGCCAGCAATAAGGGGGGGGATACGCAGTATTTT. Encoded protein: CASNKGGDTQYF. This rearrangement joins TRBV12-3 or TRBV12-4 to TRBJ2-3; the D gene is possibly TRBD2 (7 bases). The CDR3 length is 12 residues. V lost 7 bases and J 6 bases, leaving 11 bases between the germline ends.

The chain is built from TRBV7-2 and TRBJ2-1; 9 bases map to TRBD1. Germline V lookup: CDR1 SGHTA, CDR2 FQGNSA. CDR3 length equals 15 residues. J lost 9 bases, V lost 4 bases, and 10 bases had no gene match. This CDR3 is CASSYPDRGRGEQFF. CDR3 bases: TGTGCCAGCAGCTACCCCGACAGGGGGAGGGGTGAGCAGTTCTTC.

The genes are TRBV6-5 and TRBJ1-1; 7 nucleotides align to TRBD1. This CDR3 is built from 15 residues. Germline V gives CDR1 MNHEY, CDR2 SVGAGI. The V and J ends lost 2 bases and 4 bases, in that order; junction bases with no gene match: 7. Here the CDR3 reads CASSYAGQVGTEAFF. The CDR3 DNA reads TGTGCCAGCAGTTACGCAGGACAGGTGGGCACTGAAGCTTTCTTT.

The CDR3 here is CASSLRRTGELFF. CDR3 nucleotide sequence: TGTGCCAGCAGTTTACGGAGGACCGGGGAGCTGTTTTTT. V and J are TRBV12-3 or TRBV12-4 and TRBJ2-2, with TRBD2 as a possible D gene (5 bases). The CDR3 consists of 13 residues. V lost 2 bases and J lost 5, with 6 bases in between.

This rearrangement joins TRBV19 to TRBJ2-1; D perhaps matches TRBD2 (6 bases). CDR1 is LNHDA and CDR2 is SQIVND in the germline V gene (reference sequence). V lost 7 bases and J lost 12, with 34 bases in between. The CDR3 runs 18 residues. The CDR3 protein is CASTKWGGGDGTPRVQFF. CDR3 nucleotides: TGTGCCAGTACCAAATGGGGTGGCGGGGACGGAACGCCCAGGGTGCAGTTCTTC. The whole variable domain, remainder taken from reference TRBV19 and TRBJ2-1, is DGGITQSPKYLFRKEGQNVTLSCEQNLNHDAMYWYRQDPGQGLRLIYYSQIVNDFQKGDIAEGYSVSREKKESFPLTVTSAQKNPTAFYLCASTKWGGGDGTPRVQFFGPGTRLTVL.

The rearrangement uses TRBV4-3 and TRBJ1-2; 7 bases fit TRBD1. This CDR3 contains 15 residues. From germline, CDR1 is LGHNA and CDR2 YSLEER. Unmatched junction bases numbered 11, after V lost 4 bases and J lost 6 bases. CDR3 in amino acids: CASSPYMGTENGYTF. The CDR3 coding sequence is TGCGCCAGCAGCCCCTACATGGGGACAGAAAATGGCTACACCTTC.